The 21 T cell receptor beta chains in this list originate from one sample, sequenced in a study of T cell responses to AZD1222 COVID-19 vaccine. Libraries were prepared by immunoSEQ multiplex PCR; TCRdb keeps only in-frame clonotypes and omits some of them. This sample carries 150,000 or so clones, approximately 90% of them seen once, and the ten largest clones take around 1.3%. The sequences come from peripheral blood, collected on day 0 of AZD1222 vaccination. These receptors originate from an adult in good health.

This clone was observed a single time. The chain combines TRBV12-5 with TRBJ2-7; tentatively, D is TRBD1 or TRBD2 (5 bases each). This CDR3 contains 15 residues. Trimming cost V 3 bases and J 6 bases, with 18 bases left between them. Germline CDR1 LGHNT, CDR2 FRNRAP. DNA for the CDR3: TGTGCTAGTGGTTTATCCCTCCGGGACCTCCTCGAGCAGTACTTC. Its protein product is CASGLSLRDLLEQYF. Full variable domain (rest looked up from reference TRBV12-5 and TRBJ2-7): DARVTQTPRHKVTEMGQEVTMRCQPILGHNTVFWYRQTMMQGLELLAYFRNRAPLDDSGMPKDRFSAEMPDATLATLKIQPSEPRDSAVYFCASGLSLRDLLEQYFGPGTRLTVT.

The genes are TRBV21-1 and TRBJ1-6; TRBD1 was called by the table and not checked on the DNA. TRBV21-1 is deemed a pseudogene. CDR3 size: 18 residues. The CDR3 loop reads CASSKAPTGDSYNSPLHF. The CDR3 coding sequence is TGTGCCAGCAGCAAAGCCCCGACAGGGGACTCCTATAATTCACCCCTCCACTTT.

The chain joins TRBV9 to TRBJ2-7; tentative D call: TRBD2 (6 bases). Trimming cost V 2 bases and J 4 bases, with 13 bases left between them. The CDR3 is 14 amino acids. Germline loops: CDR1 SGDLS, CDR2 YYNGEE. CDR3 DNA: TGTGCCAGCAGCGTCCGGGACTTTCCTTACGAGCAGTACTTC. Its translation is CASSVRDFPYEQYF. Variable domain in full (rest from reference TRBV9 and TRBJ2-7): DSGVTQTPKHLITATGQRVTLRCSPRSGDLSVYWYQQSLDQGLQFLIQYYNGEERAKGNILERFSAQQFPDLHSELNLSSLELGDSALYFCASSVRDFPYEQYFGPGTRLTVT.

This chain uses TRBV5-1 with TRBJ2-3, with 9 bases identical to TRBD2. The germline V gene encodes CDR1 SGHRS and CDR2 YFSETQ. This CDR3 contains 15 residues. V lost 6 bases to trimming and J lost 4 bases; unmatched junction nucleotides: 9. This CDR3 reads CASTATGGRADTQYF. CDR3 nucleotides: TGCGCCAGCACCGCCACGGGCGGGAGGGCAGATACGCAGTATTTT.

CDR3 DNA sequence: TGTGCCAGCAGTCCCGGCCCCTACTACGAGCAGTACTTC. Translating gives CASSPGPYYEQYF. The genes are TRBV27 and TRBJ2-7, with D unresolved. V was pared by 5 bases and J by 3 bases, with 11 bases between. Germline CDR1 and CDR2: MNHEY and SMNVEV (reference sequence). The CDR3 has 13 amino acids.

This chain's CDR3 is CASSLDGNTEAFF. CDR3 nucleotide sequence: TGTGCCAGCAGCTTAGACGGAAACACTGAAGCTTTCTTT. The V and J genes are TRBV11-3 and TRBJ1-1; no clear D gene. The length of the CDR3 is 13 residues. CDR1 is SGHNT and CDR2 is YENEEA in the germline V gene. Deletions cut 0 bases from V and 2 bases from J, with 4 bases between.

The CDR3 spells CASSPNPASTDTQYF. The CDR3 nucleotides are TGTGCCAGCTCACCAAACCCTGCCAGCACAGATACGCAGTATTTT. The chain employs TRBV18 and TRBJ2-3; D gene uncertain. The length of the CDR3 is 15 residues. CDR1 is KGHSH and CDR2 is LQKENI in the germline V gene. With 2 bases removed from V and 0 bases from J, the gap between germline ends came to 9 bases.

The chain couples TRBV5-1 to TRBJ2-7, with TRBD2 as a possible D gene (7 bases). Germline lookup yields CDR1 SGHRS and CDR2 YFSETQ. The CDR3 extends over 15 amino acids. Trimming took off 3 bases at V and 2 bases at J, with 15 bases between the two ends. CDR3 nucleotides: TGCGCCAGCAGCTCCCGGACTAGGGGGGCCTACGAGCAGTACTTC. Its protein product is CASSSRTRGAYEQYF.

The rearrangement uses TRBV12-5 and TRBJ2-3; the match to TRBD1 covers 11 bases. The junction had 13 bases not matched to a gene; V was cut back by 2 bases and J by 6 bases. CDR1 and CDR2 from the germline V gene are LGHNT and FRNRAP. The CDR3 is made up of 18 amino acids. CDR3 DNA: TGTGCTAGTGGTTTGATGCCTCCCGGGACAGGGGGGCGGGATACGCAGTATTTT. Amino acid sequence: CASGLMPPGTGGRDTQYF.

V usage is TRBV6-5 and J usage is TRBJ1-1, with 9 nucleotides matching TRBD1. The CDR3 consists of 14 residues. Germline CDR1 is MNHEY and CDR2 is SVGAGI. With V trimmed by 6 bases and J by 0 bases, 2 bases remained unmatched. The CDR3 nucleotides read TGTGCCAGCAGGGGGGACAGGGTGAACACTGAAGCTTTCTTT. Translating it yields CASRGDRVNTEAFF.

This clone was observed a handful of times. This sequence joins TRBV14 and TRBJ2-7; 12 nucleotides line up with TRBD2. The CDR3 is 17 residues long. Germline CDR1 SGHDN, CDR2 FVKESK. After removal of 1 base from V and 7 bases from J, the junction contained 11 bases not matched to a gene. The CDR3 coding sequence is TGTGCCAGCAGCCAAGGACGTAAAGGACTAGCGGGAACGGAGCAGTACTTC. This codes for CASSQGRKGLAGTEQYF.

This chain connects TRBV3-1 (or the pseudogene TRBV3-2) to TRBJ2-7; maybe TRBD2 (7 bases). Germline CDR1 reads LGHDT; CDR2 reads YNNKEL (reference sequence). The CDR3 contains 16 residues. Trimming stripped 0 bases from V and 6 bases from J, with 18 bases between. CDR3 sequence (DNA): TGTGCCAGCAGCCAAGATCCGGGGGGCAGGGGAAGCGAGCAGTACTTC. Its translation is CASSQDPGGRGSEQYF.

The chain joins TRBV4-2 to TRBJ2-5; TRBD2 agrees at 7 bases. There are 17 residues in the CDR3. Per the germline V gene, CDR1 is LGHNA and CDR2 is YNFKEQ. V lost 4 bases and J lost 2; bases outside the gene matches: 13. CDR3 nucleotides: TGTGCCAGCAGCCTGCGGGGCGGGGGAGGAAGACAAGAGACCCAGTACTTC. Protein: CASSLRGGGGRQETQYF.

This clone was observed once. The CDR3 region has the DNA TGTGCCAGCAGTTTTTTGGCCGCTCCCCCCTACGAGCAGTACTTC. Its translation is CASSFLAAPPYEQYF. This rearrangement joins TRBV27 to TRBJ2-7; D remains unclear. Germline V gives CDR1 MNHEY, CDR2 SMNVEV (reference sequence). The CDR3 has 15 amino acids. The germline V and J ends were trimmed by 3 bases and 2 bases, with 14 bases remaining between them.

The chain is built from TRBV5-1 and TRBJ2-1; 8 bases agree with TRBD2. This CDR3 is built from 14 residues. The germline V gene has CDR1 SGHRS and CDR2 YFSETQ. The ends lost 0 bases at V and 7 bases at J; junction bases unmatched: 3. DNA for the CDR3: TGCGCCAGCAGCTTGGCGGGGGGGAGTAATGAGCAGTTCTTC. Protein product: CASSLAGGSNEQFF.

The chain carries TRBV5-5 and TRBJ1-2; a possible D gene is TRBD1 (5 bases). Germline-derived CDR1 and CDR2 are SGHKS and YYEKEE (reference sequence). The CDR3 totals 17 residues. Trimming stripped 5 bases from V and 0 bases from J, with 20 bases between. The CDR3 nucleotides are TGTGCCAGCAGTCCGAGCGGGACCCCCCTATCTAACTATGGCTACACCTTC. It yields the protein CASSPSGTPLSNYGYTF.

The V gene is TRBV30, the J gene TRBJ1-1; 10 bases agree with TRBD1. Germline V lookup: CDR1 GTSNPN, CDR2 SVGIG (reference sequence). This CDR3 region has 16 residues. The V gene end was trimmed by 6 bases and the J gene end by 2 bases; junction bases not matched to a gene: 12. The CDR3 region has the DNA TGTGCCTGCCGGCACCGGGACAGGGGCCCCAACACTGAAGCTTTCTTT. Translating gives CACRHRDRGPNTEAFF.

This chain joins TRBV5-6 and TRBJ1-2; 8 bases map to TRBD1. Germline values: CDR1 SGHDT, CDR2 YYEEEE. CDR3 length equals 13 residues. V lost 2 bases and J lost 7; bases outside the gene matches: 4. CDR3 amino acids: CASSFGQGSGYTF. DNA of the CDR3: TGTGCCAGCAGCTTCGGACAGGGTTCTGGCTACACCTTC.

This clone occurred once. The chain couples TRBV5-1 to TRBJ2-1; tentatively, D is TRBD2 (7 bases). V lost 7 bases and J 4 bases, leaving 21 bases between the germline ends. This CDR3 region has 16 residues. Germline CDR1 and CDR2: SGHRS and YFSETQ. CDR3 region: CASYFTAGARYNEQFF. CDR3 DNA: TGCGCCAGCTACTTTACGGCGGGGGCCAGATACAATGAGCAGTTCTTC.

V usage is TRBV19 and J usage is TRBJ2-7; D not resolved. The CDR3 runs 11 residues. The V end lost 4 bases, the J end lost 5 bases, and 6 bases lay between the germline ends. Germline lookup yields CDR1 LNHDA and CDR2 SQIVND (reference sequence). CDR3 sequence: CASSRGNEQYF. The CDR3, as DNA: TGTGCCAGTAGTAGGGGAAACGAGCAGTACTTC.

The CDR3 protein is CASSFLQGEGYTF. The CDR3 DNA reads as TGTGCCAGCAGTTTCCTGCAGGGTGAGGGCTACACCTTC. The genes are TRBV12-3 or TRBV12-4 and TRBJ1-2; D is perhaps TRBD1 (5 bases). The CDR3 is 13 residues long. Trimming removed 3 bases from V and 8 bases from J, with 13 bases in between.